These 21 T cell receptor beta chains were all obtained from the same sample, sequenced in a study of response to subunit inactivated influenza vaccine. TCRdb recomputed calls from the RT-PCR reads with MiXCR, one row per CDR3 protein. The repertoire includes some 850,000 distinct CDR3 sequences, approximately 18% of them detected once, and about a tenth sits in the top ten. This specimen was PBMCs from blood, taken 4 to 6 days after vaccination. These TCRs come from a man aged 50 or older who received an inactivated influenza vaccine.

This clonotype came up a few times. The chain uses TRBV12-3 or TRBV12-4 and TRBJ2-1, with 7 positions matching TRBD1. This CDR3 contains 16 residues. V lost 2 bases and J lost 4; bases outside the gene matches: 8. The CDR3 nucleotides read TGTGCCAGCAGTTTATCGACAGGGATGAGGTACAATGAGCAGTTCTTC. Translation: CASSLSTGMRYNEQFF.

The sample holds a few counts of this clonotype. The rearrangement joins TRBV20-1 to TRBJ2-1; 8 bases are shared with TRBD2. Germline assignment: CDR1 DFQATT and CDR2 SNEGSKA (reference sequence). This CDR3 has 15 residues. With 0 bases clipped from V and 6 bases from J, the junction kept 7 bases outside the gene matches. The CDR3 DNA reads TGCAGTGCTAGAGATGGGCGGGAGGTTGTCAATGAGCAGTTCTTC. It encodes CSARDGREVVNEQFF.

This CDR3 is CASSLSSFYEQYF. Here the CDR3 DNA reads TGTGCCAGCAGCTTATCCTCTTTCTACGAGCAGTACTTC. The chain couples TRBV7-9 to TRBJ2-7; D ambiguous. Trimming pared 2 bases from V and 3 bases from J, leaving 8 bases between. This CDR3 has 13 amino acids. CDR1 is SEHNR, CDR2 FQNEAQ, per germline (reference sequence). The whole variable domain, remainder taken from reference TRBV7-9 and TRBJ2-7, is DTGVSQNPRHKITKRGQNVTFRCDPISEHNRLYWYRQTLGQGPEFLTYFQNEAQLEKSRLLSDRFSAERPKGSFSTLEIQRTEQGDSAMYLCASSLSSFYEQYFGPGTRLTVT.

In its sample, this clonotype was seen a few times. The V and J genes are TRBV15 and TRBJ2-2, with D possibly being TRBD2 (6 bases). V gave up 1 base and J gave up 10 bases, with 7 bases separating them. The germline V gene has CDR1 LNHNV and CDR2 YYDKDF (reference sequence). This CDR3 is built from 12 residues. The CDR3 nucleotides are TGTGCCACCAGCAGAGGGACTAAGGAGCTGTTTTTT. Translation gives CATSRGTKELFF.

The chain uses TRBV7-2 and TRBJ2-1; 7 bases match TRBD2. The CDR3 is made up of 15 amino acids. Looked up from germline, CDR1 is SGHTA and CDR2 is FQGNSA. The ends lost 4 bases at V and 5 bases at J; junction bases unmatched: 8. The CDR3 here is CASSWGGTFNNEQFF. As DNA, the CDR3 is TGTGCCAGCAGCTGGGGGGGGACCTTTAACAATGAGCAGTTCTTC.

This clonotype was detected only a few times. The chain is built from TRBV6-5 and TRBJ2-7; 9 nucleotides agree with TRBD1. The V gene's germline CDR1 is MNHEY and CDR2 SVGAGI. The CDR3 sequence is 16 residues long. J gave up 3 bases and V 0 bases, and 6 bases lay outside the gene matches. The CDR3 protein is CASSYSPTGGLYEQYF. The CDR3 DNA follows: TGTGCCAGCAGTTACTCCCCTACAGGGGGCCTCTACGAGCAGTACTTC.

V and J are TRBV10-3 and TRBJ2-7, with D perhaps being TRBD1 or TRBD2 (5 bases each). Trimming pared 10 bases from V and 2 bases from J, leaving 18 bases between. Germline V gene lookup returns CDR1 ENHRY and CDR2 SYGVKD. This CDR3 has 14 amino acids. CDR3 nucleotide sequence: TGTGCCAGTCGGGACCACGATGAGGCCTACGAGCAGTACTTC. Translation: CASRDHDEAYEQYF.

This clonotype has just a few counts. The chain has TRBV10-3 and TRBJ1-1; TRBD1 is a possible D gene (5 bases). The CDR3 covers 11 residues. The germline V gene has CDR1 ENHRY and CDR2 SYGVKD. Deletions cut 8 bases from V and 11 bases from J, with 15 bases between. CDR3 amino acids: CAIGTRVEAFF. Written as DNA, the CDR3 is TGTGCCATCGGGACGCGGGTCGAGGCTTTCTTT.

The rearrangement joins TRBV5-1 to TRBJ1-1, with a possible D match to TRBD1 (6 bases). This CDR3 spans 14 amino acids. Germline CDR1 and CDR2: SGHRS and YFSETQ. V shed 4 bases and J shed 1 base, with 11 bases lying between them. The CDR3 spells CASSPGTSNTEAFF. The CDR3 DNA reads as TGCGCCAGCAGCCCCGGGACATCGAACACTGAAGCTTTCTTT. Full variable domain (outside the CDR3, taken from reference TRBV5-1 and TRBJ1-1): KAGVTQTPRYLIKTRGQQVTLSCSPISGHRSVSWYQQTPGQGLQFLFEYFSETQRNKGNFPGRFSGRQFSNSRSEMNVSTLELGDSALYLCASSPGTSNTEAFFGQGTRLTVV.

The J gene is TRBJ2-3, the V gene TRBV4-1, with TRBD2 matching 8 bases. The CDR3 extends over 19 amino acids. With 1 base clipped from V and 0 bases from J, the junction kept 12 bases outside the gene matches. Germline V lookup: CDR1 MGHRA, CDR2 YSYEKL. CDR3 region: CASSQGPLIAGPSTDTQYF. The CDR3 nucleotides read TGCGCCAGCAGCCAAGGTCCATTGATAGCGGGACCCAGCACAGATACGCAGTATTTT.

V is TRBV28 and J is TRBJ2-6; no clear D. This CDR3 comprises 16 residues. The germline V gene has CDR1 MDHEN and CDR2 SYDVKM. V gave up 2 bases and J gave up 2 bases, with 10 bases separating them. CDR3 in amino acids: CASSLVSGPGANVLTF. For the CDR3, the DNA is TGTGCCAGCAGTTTAGTTTCGGGTCCTGGGGCCAACGTCCTGACTTTC. The full variable domain, with the rest looked up from reference TRBV28 and TRBJ2-6, is DVKVTQSSRYLVKRTGEKVFLECVQDMDHENMFWYRQDPGLGLRLIYFSYDVKMKEKGDIPEGYSVSREKKERFSLILESASTNQTSMYLCASSLVSGPGANVLTFGAGSRLTVL.

The chain links TRBV27 to TRBJ2-6; no clear D. The CDR3 runs to 13 residues. Germline values: CDR1 MNHEY, CDR2 SMNVEV (reference sequence). With 8 bases removed from V and 4 bases from J, the gap between germline ends came to 9 bases. The CDR3 nucleotides are TGTGCCAGCGCCACCATAGGGGCCAACGTCCTGACTTTC. It specifies CASATIGANVLTF.

This clonotype was recorded once. The chain links TRBV4-3 to TRBJ2-2, with no clear D. This CDR3 is built from 16 residues. Germline CDR1 is LGHNA and CDR2 is YSLEER. Between the trimmed V and J ends, which lost 0 bases and 1 base, there was a span of 9 bases. CDR3 DNA sequence: TGCGCCAGCAGCCAAGATCTCTATAGGAACACCGGGGAGCTGTTTTTT. Translation: CASSQDLYRNTGELFF.

This clonotype was counted a few times. The CDR3, as DNA: TGTGCCAGCAGCTTACCGAGCGGGAGGGCTTCCTACGAGCAGTACTTC. Translated: CASSLPSGRASYEQYF. This chain uses TRBV7-9 with TRBJ2-7; 10 bases match TRBD2. Looked up from germline, CDR1 is SEHNR and CDR2 is FQNEAQ (reference sequence). This CDR3 has 16 residues. Unmatched junction bases numbered 5, after V lost 2 bases and J lost 1 base.

The chain has TRBV5-5 and TRBJ2-2; perhaps TRBD1 as D (6 bases). The V gene lost 2 bases and the J gene lost 7 bases, with 12 bases spanning the gap. Germline CDR1 is SGHKS and CDR2 is YYEKEE (reference sequence). The CDR3 is made up of 14 amino acids. CDR3 sequence reads: CASSLLGANGELFF. The DNA for the CDR3 is TGTGCCAGCAGCTTACTGGGGGCTAACGGGGAGCTGTTTTTT.

The gene calls are TRBV24-1 and TRBJ2-3; a possible D gene is TRBD1 (7 bases). The CDR3 loop spans 15 amino acids. The ends were cut back, 5 bases at V and 4 bases at J, with 15 bases in the middle. Per germline, CDR1 KGHDR and CDR2 SFDVKD. CDR3 sequence (DNA): TGTGCCACCAGTGTAGGAGGGGGCCCCCCAGATACGCAGTATTTT. Protein sequence: CATSVGGGPPDTQYF.

This clonotype showed up many times. This chain links TRBV12-3 or TRBV12-4 with TRBJ2-1; D uncertain. V shed 8 bases and J shed 12 bases, with 17 bases lying between them. This CDR3 region has 12 residues. In DNA, the CDR3 is TGTGCCAGCGGCTCGACAACGTCTGGGCAGTTCTTC. Its protein product is CASGSTTSGQFF.

This clonotype was counted only a few times. The chain couples TRBV20-1 to TRBJ1-2; D perhaps matches TRBD1 (6 bases). Trimming pared 3 bases from V and 0 bases from J, leaving 11 bases between. Per germline, CDR1 DFQATT and CDR2 SNEGSKA (reference sequence). The CDR3 totals 14 residues. The CDR3 loop is CSASDRNSNYGYTF. CDR3 bases: TGCAGTGCTAGCGACAGGAATTCTAACTATGGCTACACCTTC.

This clonotype has only a few counts. V is TRBV4-3 and J is TRBJ2-1; 8 nucleotides agree with TRBD2. The V gene's germline CDR1 is LGHNA and CDR2 YSLEER. The ends lost 1 base at V and 1 base at J; junction bases unmatched: 9. The CDR3 contains 18 residues. CDR3 residues: CASSQAPGSGSSYNEQFF. Here the CDR3 DNA reads TGCGCCAGCAGCCAAGCTCCAGGAAGCGGGAGTTCCTACAATGAGCAGTTCTTC.

This chain connects TRBV29-1 to TRBJ2-2, with D possibly being TRBD1 (6 bases). From germline, CDR1 is SQVTM and CDR2 ANQGSEA. This CDR3 region has 16 residues. Trimming took 4 bases from V and 1 from J, leaving 16 bases between them. CDR3 protein: CSVAPLTGLNTGELFF. The CDR3, as DNA: TGCAGCGTTGCTCCCCTCACAGGGTTGAACACCGGGGAGCTGTTTTTT.

This clonotype was found a few times. V usage is TRBV5-6 and J usage is TRBJ1-1; D is uncertain. V lost 4 bases and J lost 0, with 16 bases in between. Germline values: CDR1 SGHDT, CDR2 YYEEEE. This CDR3 has 16 amino acids. The CDR3 nucleotides are TGTGCCAGCAGCCCGGATGGAACCACCCTGAACACTGAAGCTTTCTTT. This translates into CASSPDGTTLNTEAFF. The whole variable domain, remainder taken from reference TRBV5-6 and TRBJ1-1, is DAGVTQSPTHLIKTRGQQVTLRCSPKSGHDTVSWYQQALGQGPQFIFQYYEEEERQRGNFPDRFSGHQFPNYSSELNVNALLLGDSALYLCASSPDGTTLNTEAFFGQGTRLTVV.